This T cell receptor (beta chain) was captured in a study of cytomegalovirus exposure and HLA in healthy donors. The CDR3 is made up of 15 amino acids. The germline V gene has CDR1 MNHNS and CDR2 SASEGT. The V and J ends lost 2 bases and 2 bases respectively, with 12 bases between them. The table came from immunoSEQ multiplex PCR; TCRdb's copy has only in-frame clones and leaves some out. Among under 150,000 clones listed, 80% to 95% were seen once. This clone was observed a single time. Sequenced material: PBMCs. This TCR was sampled from a man between 18 and 35 years old in good health and CMV-seronegative. The rearrangement links TRBV6-1 to TRBJ1-2, with D tentatively TRBD1 (5 bases). The CDR3 coding sequence is TGTGCCAGCAGTGAAAGTTTCAGGGAAAACTATGGCTACACCTTC. Amino acid sequence: CASSESFRENYGYTF.